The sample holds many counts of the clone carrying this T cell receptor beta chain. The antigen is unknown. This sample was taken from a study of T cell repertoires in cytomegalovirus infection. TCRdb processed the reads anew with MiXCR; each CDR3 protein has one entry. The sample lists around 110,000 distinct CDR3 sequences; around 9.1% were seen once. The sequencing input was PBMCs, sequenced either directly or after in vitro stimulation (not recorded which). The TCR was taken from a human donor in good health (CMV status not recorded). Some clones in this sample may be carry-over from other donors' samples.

CDR3 bases: TGCGCCAGCAGCCAACCAGCCTTTAACTATGGCTACACCTTC. The encoded protein is CASSQPAFNYGYTF. The chain uses TRBV4-1 and TRBJ1-2; no reliable D call. Germline CDR1 reads MGHRA; CDR2 reads YSYEKL. The CDR3 loop spans 14 amino acids. V gave up 2 bases and J gave up 1 base, with 8 bases separating them.